This entry describes one TCR beta chain. Which antigen it targets is not known. The sample holds no much larger clone one base away, and base qualities are not on file. The germline V gene yields MNHEY for CDR1 and SVGAGI for CDR2. Trimming accounts for 6 bases at V and 3 bases at J, while the number of junction bases matched to no gene is 10. The CDR3 numbers 15 residues from cysteine through phenylalanine. Only the CDR3 part of the read is kept: 45 bases, read in frame from the first base. These data are taken from a study of CDR3 diversity in severe acne (dated by TCRdb to the late 2010s). Libraries were constructed by PCR. Sequencing relied on an Illumina HiSeq 2000. The public reads were run again by TCRdb, first through fastp at Q25 and then through MiXCR, and only productive beta chains were kept. Every distinct CDR3 protein forms one entry, paired with its most common genes and DNA. The sample table holds under 100,000 distinct CDR3 sequences, of which 48% were seen once. Clones ranked in the top ten supply over 9.5% of the sample.

This TCR came from a male donor in good health, serving as a control. The specimen sequenced was blood. Recombination connected TRBV6-5 to TRBJ1-2; TRBD1 fits 7 bases in the junction. The DNA sequence is as follows: TGTGCCAGCAGCAACCGGGACAGAGTCTACTATGGCTACACCTTC. Its protein is CASSNRDRVYYGYTF.